This is a list of T cell receptor beta chains from one sample in a study of T cell responses to AZD1222 COVID-19 vaccine. Produced via immunoSEQ multiplex PCR; TCRdb's table is partial and in-frame only. The data show over 75,000 clones, around 88% seen once. Specimen: peripheral blood, collected 28 days after the second AZD1222 dose. The receptors were gathered from an adult who received the AZD1222 COVID-19 vaccine. Each CDR3 is given with its conserved first and last residue. The D gene is left open where the match is weak.

d_call | j_call | v_call | cdr3_aa | cdr3_nt
TRBD2 | TRBJ2-7 | TRBV18 | CASSPWYSGGTDEQYF | TGTGCCAGCTCACCCTGGTACAGCGGGGGGACCGACGAGCAGTACTTC
TRBD1 | TRBJ2-7 | TRBV18 | CASSQTGGLYEQYF | TGTGCCAGCTCGCAGACAGGGGGCCTCTACGAGCAGTACTTC
- | TRBJ1-3 | TRBV5-8 | CASSPYGGSGNTIYF | TGTGCCAGCAGCCCGTACGGGGGTTCGGGAAACACCATATATTTT
TRBD2 | TRBJ2-3 | TRBV7-3 | CASNGGGVTDTQYF | TGTGCCAGCAACGGCGGGGGAGTGACAGATACGCAGTATTTT
- | TRBJ2-5 | TRBV3-1/TRBV3-2 | CASSPRGGVQETQYF | TGTGCCAGCAGCCCTCGGGGCGGGGTCCAAGAGACCCAGTACTTC
- | TRBJ2-2 | TRBV7-2 | CASSREGNTGELFF | TGTGCCAGCAGCCGGGAAGGGAACACCGGGGAGCTGTTTTTT
- | TRBJ2-2 | TRBV7-9 | CASSLGGTGELFF | TGTGCCAGCAGCTTAGGGGGTACCGGGGAGCTGTTTTTT
- | TRBJ1-1 | TRBV30 | CAWSVSDSVNTEAFF | TGTGCCTGGAGTGTTAGCGACAGTGTGAACACTGAAGCTTTCTTT
TRBD1 | TRBJ1-1 | TRBV11-2 | CASSLVGTGEAFF | TGTGCCAGCAGCTTAGTCGGGACAGGGGAAGCTTTCTTT
TRBD1 | TRBJ2-7 | TRBV9 | CASSPMTGSYEQYF | TGTGCCAGCAGCCCTATGACAGGGTCCTACGAGCAGTACTTC
TRBD1 | TRBJ1-1 | TRBV7-8 | CASSHGDRLNTEAFF | TGTGCCAGCAGCCATGGGGACAGGCTTAACACTGAAGCTTTCTTT